A single sample is the source of the 7 T cell receptor beta chains below, sequenced in a study of blood T cell repertoires in COVID-19. The protocol was immunoSEQ multiplex PCR, while the TCRdb copy is restricted to in-frame clones and leaves out a portion. The table has 200,000 to 300,000 clones, under 90% seen once; the top ten hold 7.5% to 9%. The source material was peripheral blood. These receptors were taken from a human donor in a cohort sampled during active COVID-19.

The J gene is TRBJ1-2, the V gene TRBV19; weak D call: TRBD1 (5 bases). This CDR3 spans 12 amino acids. V gave up 11 bases and J gave up 3 bases, with 13 bases separating them. Germline V CDR1 and CDR2: LNHDA, SQIVND (reference sequence). The CDR3 DNA is TGTGCCGGGAGGGGTGATGACTATGGCTACACCTTC. It is translated as CAGRGDDYGYTF.

The chain links TRBV25-1 to TRBJ1-2; D ambiguous. The germline gives CDR1 MGHDK, CDR2 SYGVNS. V lost 6 bases and J 5 bases, leaving 13 bases between the germline ends. The CDR3 loop spans 13 amino acids. The CDR3 DNA follows: TGTGCCAGCAGGAAGGACCGGGGTTATGGCTACACCTTC. Translation gives CASRKDRGYGYTF.

The chain is built from TRBV19 and TRBJ1-1; D not resolved. The CDR3 is 13 amino acids. CDR1 is LNHDA and CDR2 is SQIVND in the germline V gene (reference sequence). The V end was cut by 6 bases, the J end by 0 bases, with 8 bases between. The CDR3 here is CASRKLLNTEAFF. Here the CDR3 DNA reads TGTGCCAGTAGAAAACTGCTGAACACTGAAGCTTTCTTT.

The chain is built from TRBV2 and TRBJ2-5; 8 nucleotides agree with TRBD2. Trimming at V came to 8 bases and at J to 2 bases, leaving 4 bases not matched to a gene. In germline, CDR1 is SNHLY, CDR2 FYNNEI. This CDR3 contains 13 residues. This chain's CDR3 is CASLAGRQETQYF. The CDR3 DNA sequence: TGTGCCAGCTTAGCGGGGCGACAAGAGACCCAGTACTTC.

The V gene is TRBV19, the J gene TRBJ1-5, with TRBD1 as a possible D gene (6 bases). The CDR3 sequence is 16 residues long. Germline CDR1 reads LNHDA; CDR2 reads SQIVND (reference sequence). The V gene lost 6 bases and the J gene lost 2 bases, with 17 bases spanning the gap. Here the CDR3 DNA reads TGTGCCAGTAGCACTCCCAGGGGAGTGGGCAATCAGCCCCAGCATTTT. Its translation: CASSTPRGVGNQPQHF.

V and J are TRBV14 and TRBJ2-7, with TRBD2 identical over 9 bases. The V gene end was trimmed by 4 bases and the J gene end by 6 bases; junction bases not matched to a gene: 10. This CDR3 has 15 residues. Germline V gene data show CDR1 as SGHDN and CDR2 as FVKESK. The DNA of the CDR3 is TGTGCCAGCAGCCTCGCCGGGGCGGGAGGGGCCGAGCAGTACTTC. It translates to CASSLAGAGGAEQYF.

This clone has a single count. The J gene is TRBJ2-6, the V gene TRBV11-2; TRBD1 aligns across 7 bases. Per germline, CDR1 SGHAT and CDR2 FQNNGV. V was pared by 5 bases and J by 4 bases, with 11 bases of the junction left unmatched. The length of the CDR3 is 17 residues. CDR3 sequence reads: CASSLKSDRAGANVLTF. CDR3 bases: TGTGCCAGCAGCCTCAAGTCCGACAGGGCCGGGGCCAACGTCCTGACTTTC.